The 9 T cell receptor beta chains below were found in one sample sequenced in a study of beta chain features in type 1 diabetes. Expressed TCRB transcripts got sequenced, as all isolated RNA was reverse transcribed. This table comes from immunoSEQ multiplex PCR, and its TCRdb copy is limited to in-frame clones, with some not included. Of 35,000 to 45,000 clones in the sample, about 64% were seen once. The source material was Tregs from blood. These receptors were taken from a woman aged 25 to 39 in good health.

The rearrangement uses TRBV18 and TRBJ2-5; TRBD2 matches 8 bases. Germline-derived CDR1 and CDR2 are KGHSH and LQKENI. The CDR3 is 16 residues long. The trim removed 3 bases at V and 4 bases at J, leaving 10 bases unmatched. The CDR3 loop reads CASSPGAGESRETQYF. The CDR3, as DNA: TGTGCCAGCTCACCCGGAGCGGGAGAGTCCCGAGAGACCCAGTACTTC.

This clone appeared a few times. V is TRBV7-2 and J is TRBJ2-2; 7 bases agree with TRBD1. The CDR3 loop spans 15 amino acids. V was pared by 4 bases and J by 2 bases, with 4 bases of the junction left unmatched. Germline CDR1 SGHTA, CDR2 FQGNSA. In nucleotides, the CDR3 is TGTGCCAGCAGCTCGGGACAGACTAACACCGGGGAGCTGTTTTTT. Translated, it gives CASSSGQTNTGELFF.

The V call is TRBV29-1, the J call TRBJ1-4; 9 nucleotides line up with TRBD1. V trimming: 5 bases; J trimming: 8 bases; junction bases outside the gene matches: 6. This CDR3 contains 13 residues. Germline V CDR1 and CDR2: SQVTM, ANQGSEA. The CDR3 here is CSVRGTGIEKLFF. CDR3 sequence (DNA): TGCAGCGTTAGAGGGACAGGGATCGAAAAACTGTTTTTT.

This clone has a handful of counts. This chain joins TRBV2 and TRBJ1-3; possible D gene TRBD1, 5 bases. The CDR3 extends over 17 amino acids. Germline loops: CDR1 SNHLY, CDR2 FYNNEI. V was clipped by 4 bases and J by 4 bases, with 20 bases between them. This chain's CDR3 is CASSGAQGGGIGNTIYF. The CDR3 DNA is TGTGCCAGCAGTGGAGCCCAGGGTGGTGGTATAGGAAACACCATATATTTT.

The genes are TRBV7-8 and TRBJ2-7; weak D call: TRBD1 (5 bases). The germline V gene has CDR1 SGHVS and CDR2 FQNEAQ. This CDR3 spans 15 amino acids. Trimming took 2 bases from V and 1 from J, leaving 12 bases between them. The chain's CDR3 is CASSLLGLRSYEQYF. CDR3 nucleotide sequence: TGTGCCAGCAGCTTATTGGGGCTGAGGTCCTACGAGCAGTACTTC.

The genes are TRBV5-4 and TRBJ2-3, with D perhaps matching TRBD1 (5 bases). The V gene lost 4 bases and the J gene lost 6 bases, with 9 bases spanning the gap. The CDR3 runs to 12 residues. In germline, CDR1 is SGHNT, CDR2 YYREEE (reference sequence). This CDR3 is CASSLAGDTQYF. The CDR3 nucleotides are TGTGCCAGCAGCCTGGCAGGGGATACGCAGTATTTT.

This clone came up once. The chain couples TRBV5-4 to TRBJ2-5, with TRBD2 matching over 8 bases. The end of the DNA is better explained by TRBJ2-7, so the J call may be wrong. This CDR3 has 15 residues. Germline V gene lookup returns CDR1 SGHNT and CDR2 YYREEE (reference sequence). CDR3: CASSLKSGGPNEQYF. CDR3 nucleotide sequence: TGTGCCAGCAGCTTGAAATCGGGAGGGCCTAACGAGCAGTACTTC.

V gene TRBV7-9 combines with J gene TRBJ1-3; 7 bases are a match to TRBD1. The length of the CDR3 is 18 residues. Looked up from germline, CDR1 is SEHNR and CDR2 is FQNEAQ (reference sequence). V was clipped by 5 bases and J by 0 bases; unmatched bases: 13. The CDR3 bases are TGTGCCAGCAGCCCAATCCCCACAGGGGACATCTCTGGAAACACCATATATTTT. This sequence encodes CASSPIPTGDISGNTIYF. The full variable domain, with the rest looked up from reference TRBV7-9 and TRBJ1-3, is DTGVSQNPRHKITKRGQNVTFRCDPISEHNRLYWYRQTLGQGPEFLTYFQNEAQLEKSRLLSDRFSAERPKGSFSTLEIQRTEQGDSAMYLCASSPIPTGDISGNTIYFGEGSWLTVV.

V usage is TRBV6-1 and J usage is TRBJ2-3; 8 bases match TRBD2. V shed 0 bases, J shed 7 bases, and the junction held 9 bases outside the gene matches. This CDR3 has 16 amino acids. Germline CDR1 and CDR2: MNHNS and SASEGT. The CDR3 DNA follows: TGTGCCAGCAGTGAAGCGTTAGCGGGATCATCAAATACGCAGTATTTT. It is translated as CASSEALAGSSNTQYF.